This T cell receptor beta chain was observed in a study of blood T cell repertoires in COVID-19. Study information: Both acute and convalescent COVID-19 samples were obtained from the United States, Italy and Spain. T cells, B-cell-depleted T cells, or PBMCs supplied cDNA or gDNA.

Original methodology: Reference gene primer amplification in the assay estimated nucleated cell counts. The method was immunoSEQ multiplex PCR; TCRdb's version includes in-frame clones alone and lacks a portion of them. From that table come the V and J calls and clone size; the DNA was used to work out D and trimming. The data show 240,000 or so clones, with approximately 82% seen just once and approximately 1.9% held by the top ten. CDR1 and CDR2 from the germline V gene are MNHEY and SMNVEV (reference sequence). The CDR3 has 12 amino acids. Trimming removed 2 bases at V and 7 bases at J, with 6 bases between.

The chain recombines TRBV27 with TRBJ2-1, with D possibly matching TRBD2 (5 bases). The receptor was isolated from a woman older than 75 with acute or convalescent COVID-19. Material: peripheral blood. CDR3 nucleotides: TGTGCCAGCAGTTTAAGGAGGAATGAGCAGTTCTTC. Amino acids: CASSLRRNEQFF.